A single sample is the source of the 5 T cell receptor beta chains below, sequenced in a study of blood T cell repertoires in COVID-19. Profiled with immunoSEQ multiplex PCR; TCRdb holds only in-frame clones, not every one. The sample lists about 210,000 clones; roughly 78% were seen once. The sample comprised peripheral blood. All receptors come from a woman aged 35 to 49 with acute or convalescent COVID-19.

The rearrangement joins TRBV11-1 to TRBJ2-7, with a weak D call TRBD2 (6 bases). CDR1 and CDR2 from the germline V gene are SGHAT and FQDESV (reference sequence). Trimming pared 10 bases from V and 3 bases from J, leaving 16 bases between. The CDR3 is 13 residues long. The CDR3 loop reads CATSWDLLYEQYF. The CDR3 region has the DNA TGTGCCACCTCGTGGGACTTGCTCTACGAGCAGTACTTC.

The chain employs TRBV24-1 and TRBJ1-1, with D perhaps matching TRBD1 (5 bases). From germline, CDR1 is KGHDR and CDR2 SFDVKD. The CDR3 contains 14 residues. Trimming pared 6 bases from V and 1 base from J, leaving 11 bases between. Here the CDR3 reads CATSNGGGNTEAFF. The CDR3 DNA reads as TGTGCCACCAGTAACGGGGGGGGGAACACTGAAGCTTTCTTT.

V is TRBV5-6 and J is TRBJ1-1; D is ambiguous. V shed 2 bases and J shed 4 bases, with 15 bases lying between them. The germline CDR1 and CDR2 sequences are SGHDT and YYEEEE. The CDR3 runs 15 residues. CDR3 loop: CASSFVRRFGTEAFF. The CDR3 region has the DNA TGTGCCAGCAGCTTTGTTAGGAGATTTGGCACTGAAGCTTTCTTT.

This chain connects TRBV5-8 to TRBJ2-3; D is perhaps TRBD2 (5 bases). The germline CDR1 and CDR2 sequences are SGHTS and YDEGEE. Trimming removed 4 bases from V and 7 bases from J, with 16 bases in between. The CDR3 extends over 14 amino acids. The chain's CDR3 is CASSVALALNTQYF. In nucleotides, the CDR3 is TGTGCCAGCAGCGTTGCGCTAGCCTTGAATACGCAGTATTTT. The whole variable domain, remainder taken from reference TRBV5-8 and TRBJ2-3, is EAGVTQSPTHLIKTRGQQATLRCSPISGHTSVYWYQQALGLGLQFLLWYDEGEERNRGNFPPRFSGRQFPNYSSELNVNALELEDSALYLCASSVALALNTQYFGPGTRLTVL.

The gene calls are TRBV7-9 and TRBJ2-1, with D possibly TRBD2 on 6 matching bases. The CDR3 loop spans 16 amino acids. The germline gives CDR1 SEHNR, CDR2 FQNEAQ (reference sequence). The V gene lost 1 base and the J gene lost 5 bases, with 15 bases spanning the gap. The CDR3 is CASSLVAGLVHNEQFF. The CDR3 DNA follows: TGTGCCAGCAGCTTAGTGGCGGGATTGGTCCACAATGAGCAGTTCTTC.